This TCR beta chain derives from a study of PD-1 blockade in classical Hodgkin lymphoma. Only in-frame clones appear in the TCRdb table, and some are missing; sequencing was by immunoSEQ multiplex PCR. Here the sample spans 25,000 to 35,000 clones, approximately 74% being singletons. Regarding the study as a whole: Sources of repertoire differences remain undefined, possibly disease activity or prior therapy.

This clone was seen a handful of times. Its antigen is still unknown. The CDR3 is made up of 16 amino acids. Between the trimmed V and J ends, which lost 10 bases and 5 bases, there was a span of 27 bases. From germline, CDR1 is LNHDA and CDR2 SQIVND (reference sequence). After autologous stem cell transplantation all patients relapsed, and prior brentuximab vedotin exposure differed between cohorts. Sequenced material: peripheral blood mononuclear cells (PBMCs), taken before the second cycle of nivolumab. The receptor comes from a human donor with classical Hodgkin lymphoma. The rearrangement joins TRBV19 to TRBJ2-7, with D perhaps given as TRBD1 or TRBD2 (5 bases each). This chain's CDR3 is CATKPTPTGVEDEQYF. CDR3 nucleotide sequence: TGTGCCACCAAACCCACACCTACAGGAGTGGAGGACGAGCAGTACTTC.